This T cell receptor beta chain was found in a study of CD8 T cells in ankylosing spondylitis. Broader study findings: Some motif variants were previously reported in reactive arthritis synovial fluid and blood. Within ankylosing spondylitis blood, a TCR beta motif made up of several highly homologous variants appeared to be characteristic. Matched ankylosing spondylitis synovial fluid reportedly showed significant enrichment of disease-linked clones.

V lost 1 base, J lost 5 bases, and 0 bases stayed unmatched. The CDR3 extends over 14 amino acids. Germline lookup yields CDR1 KGHDR and CDR2 SFDVKD. In its sample, this clonotype was seen a few times. The antigen is unknown. TCRdb used MiXCR to reprocess the 5' RACE reads, holding one entry per CDR3 protein. There are about 90,000 distinct CDR3 sequences in the sample; roughly 8.5% occur only once, and over 25% lies in the top ten. This clonotype was sampled from a male donor with ankylosing spondylitis. This chain uses TRBV24-1 with TRBJ2-3; TRBD2 agrees at 9 bases. Sequenced: blood, either unsorted or a sorted T cell fraction (not recorded which). The CDR3 DNA reads TGTGCCACCAGTGATTTACTAGCGGGAGATACGCAGTATTTT. This codes for CATSDLLAGDTQYF.